The 16 T cell receptor beta chains reported below all come from one sample, sequenced in a study of T cell responses to AZD1222 COVID-19 vaccine. Data came from immunoSEQ multiplex PCR; TCRdb stores just in-frame clones and leaves some out. The profile shows some 74,000 clones, around nine tenths of them singletons. The sample here was peripheral blood, taken 28 days after the second AZD1222 dose. These receptors were taken from an adult who received the AZD1222 COVID-19 vaccine.

This clone was observed a single time. The chain employs TRBV28 and TRBJ1-5; no clear D gene. V was clipped by 6 bases and J by 4 bases, with 7 bases between them. CDR3 length equals 12 residues. Germline lookup yields CDR1 MDHEN and CDR2 SYDVKM. CDR3 nucleotide sequence: TGTGCCAGCAGGATCCAAAATCAGCCCCAGCATTTT. It translates to CASRIQNQPQHF.

The chain employs TRBV7-2 and TRBJ2-1; D is possibly TRBD1 (5 bases). Per the germline V gene, CDR1 is SGHTA and CDR2 is FQGNSA. The CDR3 totals 17 residues. The V end was cut by 2 bases, the J end by 3 bases, with 17 bases between. The CDR3 reads CASSLQGRFSGYNEQFF. CDR3 sequence (DNA): TGTGCCAGCAGCTTACAGGGTAGATTTAGTGGCTACAATGAGCAGTTCTTC.

This rearrangement joins TRBV29-1 to TRBJ2-5; 11 bases are shared with TRBD1. The CDR3 length is 14 residues. Germline lookup yields CDR1 SQVTM and CDR2 ANQGSEA. After removal of 7 bases from V and 2 bases from J, the junction contained 6 bases not matched to a gene. CDR3: CSAGQGARQETQYF. Written as DNA, the CDR3 is TGCAGCGCTGGACAGGGGGCAAGGCAAGAGACCCAGTACTTC.

In DNA, the CDR3 is TGTGCCAGCAGTTTTAGCGGCAGTCAGCCCCAGCATTTT. This gives the protein CASSFSGSQPQHF. The J gene is TRBJ1-5, the V gene TRBV6-5; D gene uncertain. CDR3 size: 13 residues. CDR1 is MNHEY and CDR2 is SVGAGI in the germline V gene. V was shortened by 4 bases and J by 6 bases, with 10 bases between the two germline ends.

This chain connects TRBV7-3 to TRBJ2-1; 11 bases agree with TRBD2. The V and J ends lost 5 bases and 9 bases, in that order; junction bases with no gene match: 9. Germline V gene data show CDR1 as SGHTA and CDR2 as FQGTGA. The CDR3 sequence is 15 residues long. CDR3 protein: CASSPIAGGEGEQFF. The CDR3 DNA reads as TGTGCCAGCAGCCCAATAGCGGGAGGGGAGGGTGAGCAGTTCTTC.

The chain links TRBV6-5 to TRBJ1-1; D gene uncertain. V shed 5 bases and J shed 8 bases, with 15 bases lying between them. CDR1 and CDR2 from the germline V gene are MNHEY and SVGAGI. The CDR3 spans 13 residues. CDR3 sequence reads: CASSNFRGGEAFF. In DNA, the CDR3 is TGTGCCAGCAGTAACTTCCGCGGTGGGGAAGCTTTCTTT.

The V call is TRBV19, the J call TRBJ1-1, with D hard to call. This CDR3 region has 13 residues. Trimming took off 5 bases at V and 1 base at J, with 8 bases between the two ends. CDR1 and CDR2 (germline): LNHDA, SQIVND (reference sequence). The chain's CDR3 is CASSLGENTEAFF. In nucleotides, the CDR3 is TGTGCCAGTAGTCTGGGAGAGAACACTGAAGCTTTCTTT.

The rearrangement links TRBV23-1 to TRBJ1-3, with 9 bases that match TRBD1. TRBV23-1 is an open reading frame whose function is uncertain. V was pared by 7 bases and J by 1 base, with 17 bases of the junction left unmatched. The CDR3 extends over 19 amino acids. The CDR3 nucleotides are TGCGCCAGCATTACTAGCGGGGGGGACAGGGAAGGGTCTGGAAACACCATATATTTT. It codes for CASITSGGDREGSGNTIYF.

This clone appeared a single time. Other DNA variants within this sample encode the same CDR3. The chain joins TRBV5-4 to TRBJ2-6; maybe TRBD2 (5 bases). With 2 bases removed from V and 0 bases from J, the gap between germline ends came to 6 bases. Germline V lookup: CDR1 SGHNT, CDR2 YYREEE (reference sequence). CDR3 length: 15 amino acids. CDR3 sequence (DNA): TGTGCCAGCAGCTTAGGACTCTCTGGGGCCAACGTCCTGACTTTC. Residues: CASSLGLSGANVLTF.

The chain carries TRBV7-3 and TRBJ1-1, with a possible D match to TRBD1 (5 bases). Per germline, CDR1 SGHTA and CDR2 FQGTGA. The V end lost 5 bases, the J end lost 4 bases, and 11 bases lay between the germline ends. The CDR3 totals 13 residues. The CDR3 sequence: CASSPGPSTEAFF. CDR3 in DNA: TGTGCCAGCAGCCCGGGACCCAGCACTGAAGCTTTCTTT. Together with reference TRBV7-3 and TRBJ1-1, the CDR3 gives the full variable domain: GAGVSQTPSNKVTEKGKYVELRCDPISGHTALYWYRQSLGQGPEFLIYFQGTGAADDSGLPNDRFFAVRPEGSVSTLKIQRTERGDSAVYLCASSPGPSTEAFFGQGTRLTVV.

V and J are TRBV7-9 and TRBJ1-3; TRBD1 agrees at 7 bases. This CDR3 is built from 16 residues. The germline V gene has CDR1 SEHNR and CDR2 FQNEAQ (reference sequence). With 5 bases clipped from V and 0 bases from J, the junction kept 7 bases outside the gene matches. CDR3 nucleotides: TGTGCCAGCAGCCACCGGGACAGCGACTCTGGAAACACCATATATTTT. It codes for CASSHRDSDSGNTIYF.

V and J are TRBV7-6 and TRBJ2-5; TRBD1 agrees at 8 bases. The germline V gene has CDR1 SGHVS and CDR2 FNYEAQ. This CDR3 is built from 17 residues. The V and J ends lost 0 bases and 1 base, in that order; junction bases with no gene match: 7. The CDR3 DNA reads as TGTGCCAGCAGCTTAGCCTCAGGGGGCGCAGGCCAAGAGACCCAGTACTTC. Protein sequence: CASSLASGGAGQETQYF.

The V gene is TRBV2, the J gene TRBJ2-3, with TRBD2 matching 12 bases. Per the germline V gene, CDR1 is SNHLY and CDR2 is FYNNEI. The CDR3 sequence is 16 residues long. The trim removed 3 bases at V and 0 bases at J, leaving 1 base unmatched. Written as DNA, the CDR3 is TGTGCCAGCAGTGACGGGACTAGCGGGAGCACAGATACGCAGTATTTT. It codes for CASSDGTSGSTDTQYF.

This clone was seen only a few times. J is TRBJ2-7 and V is TRBV10-3; TRBD1 agrees at 8 bases. The CDR3 is made up of 13 amino acids. Germline V lookup: CDR1 ENHRY, CDR2 SYGVKD. The junction had 1 base not matched to a gene; V was cut back by 1 base and J by 5 bases. Here the CDR3 DNA reads TGTGCCATCAGTGAGTGGACAGGGAACGAGCAGTACTTC. Amino acid sequence: CAISEWTGNEQYF.

The genes are TRBV7-9 and TRBJ1-5; 9 bases align to TRBD1. V was clipped by 6 bases and J by 1 base; unmatched bases: 7. The CDR3 loop spans 16 amino acids. In germline, CDR1 is SEHNR, CDR2 FQNEAQ (reference sequence). The CDR3 DNA sequence: TGTGCCAGCAGTCGAACCGGGACAGGGAGCAATCAGCCCCAGCATTTT. Translated, it gives CASSRTGTGSNQPQHF.

The chain combines TRBV3-1 (or the pseudogene TRBV3-2) with TRBJ1-6; D not resolved. Trimming pared 0 bases from V and 6 bases from J, leaving 6 bases between. The CDR3 has 14 amino acids. In germline, CDR1 is LGHDT, CDR2 YNNKEL (reference sequence). CDR3 region: CASSQDRRNSPLHF. DNA for the CDR3: TGTGCCAGCAGCCAAGACAGGCGTAATTCACCCCTCCACTTT.